A single sample is the source of the 20 T cell receptor beta chains below, sequenced in a study of T cells in localized non-small cell lung cancer. Profiled with immunoSEQ multiplex PCR; TCRdb holds only in-frame clones, not every one. The sample lists fewer than 45,000 clones, more than 65% occurring once. The sequencing here drew on peripheral blood, taken before any cancer treatment. These receptors were obtained from a male donor older than 55 with stage III squamous cell lung carcinoma.

The rearrangement uses TRBV4-2 and TRBJ2-1; D remains unclear. This CDR3 has 13 residues. Germline assignment: CDR1 LGHNA and CDR2 YNFKEQ. V lost 4 bases to trimming and J lost 6 bases, with 10 bases between them. The CDR3 sequence: CASSPQRTNEQFF. The CDR3, as DNA: TGTGCCAGCAGCCCCCAAAGGACCAATGAGCAGTTCTTC.

This rearrangement joins TRBV15 to TRBJ1-2; the D is unclear. The length of the CDR3 is 13 residues. The germline V gene has CDR1 LNHNV and CDR2 YYDKDF (reference sequence). Trimming cost V 1 base and J 2 bases, with 5 bases left between them. CDR3 in amino acids: CATSRGRNYGYTF. The CDR3 region has the DNA TGTGCCACCAGCAGAGGGCGGAACTATGGCTACACCTTC.

This clone was counted between two and nine times. The J gene is TRBJ1-6, the V gene TRBV5-1; no clear D. Trimming pared 0 bases from V and 10 bases from J, leaving 11 bases between. The CDR3 is made up of 14 amino acids. In germline, CDR1 is SGHRS, CDR2 YFSETQ. CDR3 in amino acids: CASSLAGQDSPLHF. The CDR3 DNA sequence: TGCGCCAGCAGCTTGGCCGGGCAGGACTCACCCCTCCACTTT.

There are a few counts of this clone. The rearrangement links TRBV5-1 to TRBJ2-7; D possibly corresponds to TRBD1 (6 bases). V lost 3 bases and J lost 4, with 17 bases in between. This CDR3 contains 15 residues. CDR1 is SGHRS and CDR2 is YFSETQ in the germline V gene. CDR3 in amino acids: CASSWGAGVGYEQYF. The DNA for the CDR3 is TGCGCCAGCAGCTGGGGAGCAGGGGTAGGGTACGAGCAGTACTTC. Using reference TRBV5-1 and TRBJ2-7 for the parts outside the CDR3, the full variable domain is KAGVTQTPRYLIKTRGQQVTLSCSPISGHRSVSWYQQTPGQGLQFLFEYFSETQRNKGNFPGRFSGRQFSNSRSEMNVSTLELGDSALYLCASSWGAGVGYEQYFGPGTRLTVT.

This sequence joins TRBV2 and TRBJ1-1; weak D call: TRBD1 (5 bases). V was shortened by 3 bases and J by 6 bases, with 8 bases between the two germline ends. Looked up from germline, CDR1 is SNHLY and CDR2 is FYNNEI. The CDR3 spans 12 residues. CDR3 sequence reads: CASSDREAEAFF. The CDR3 DNA follows: TGTGCCAGCAGTGACAGGGAGGCTGAAGCTTTCTTT.

The chain joins TRBV7-9 to TRBJ2-1; TRBD1 matches at 7 bases. V shed 8 bases and J 4 bases; nucleotides not matched to a gene: 8. Per germline, CDR1 SEHNR and CDR2 FQNEAQ (reference sequence). The CDR3 length is 14 residues. The CDR3 bases are TGTGCCAGCCCTGGGACAGTTGATTACAATGAGCAGTTCTTC. Translation gives CASPGTVDYNEQFF. The full variable domain, in which reference TRBV7-9 and TRBJ2-1 provide the parts outside the CDR3, is DTGVSQNPRHKITKRGQNVTFRCDPISEHNRLYWYRQTLGQGPEFLTYFQNEAQLEKSRLLSDRFSAERPKGSFSTLEIQRTEQGDSAMYLCASPGTVDYNEQFFGPGTRLTVL.

The chain links TRBV5-1 to TRBJ2-7; TRBD1 matches at 9 bases. V lost 0 bases and J lost 4; bases outside the gene matches: 5. Germline-derived CDR1 and CDR2 are SGHRS and YFSETQ. The CDR3 is 15 residues long. CDR3 DNA: TGCGCCAGCAGCTTGGTTGGGACAGGGCTTTACGAGCAGTACTTC. This sequence encodes CASSLVGTGLYEQYF. Full variable domain (remainder filled in from reference TRBV5-1 and TRBJ2-7): KAGVTQTPRYLIKTRGQQVTLSCSPISGHRSVSWYQQTPGQGLQFLFEYFSETQRNKGNFPGRFSGRQFSNSRSEMNVSTLELGDSALYLCASSLVGTGLYEQYFGPGTRLTVT.

This chain links TRBV7-9 with TRBJ1-1; the D is unclear. Trimming pared 2 bases from V and 3 bases from J, leaving 7 bases between. The CDR3 covers 13 residues. Germline V gives CDR1 SEHNR, CDR2 FQNEAQ (reference sequence). The CDR3 nucleotides read TGTGCCAGCAGCTTACAGGCTGACACTGAAGCTTTCTTT. Translated: CASSLQADTEAFF.

The chain links TRBV5-1 to TRBJ2-3; tentatively, D is TRBD2 (6 bases). V gave up 2 bases and J gave up 2 bases, with 21 bases separating them. The CDR3 extends over 18 amino acids. CDR1 and CDR2 from the germline V gene are SGHRS and YFSETQ. The CDR3 DNA sequence: TGCGCCAGCAGCTTAAGGATTCGTGCGGGGCCTTTCACAGATACGCAGTATTTT. It codes for CASSLRIRAGPFTDTQYF. The whole variable domain, filled in from reference TRBV5-1 and TRBJ2-3, reads KAGVTQTPRYLIKTRGQQVTLSCSPISGHRSVSWYQQTPGQGLQFLFEYFSETQRNKGNFPGRFSGRQFSNSRSEMNVSTLELGDSALYLCASSLRIRAGPFTDTQYFGPGTRLTVL.

The chain combines TRBV6-5 with TRBJ1-1; maybe TRBD1 (6 bases). The CDR3 sequence is 13 residues long. The V end lost 2 bases, the J end lost 8 bases, and 12 bases lay between the germline ends. In germline, CDR1 is MNHEY, CDR2 SVGAGI. The CDR3: CASSYPGANEAFF. CDR3 DNA: TGTGCCAGCAGTTACCCAGGGGCTAACGAAGCTTTCTTT.

The rearrangement links TRBV9 to TRBJ2-1; D could derive from TRBD1 or TRBD2 (5 bases each). V dropped 0 bases and J dropped 1 base, with 14 bases sitting between them. There are 17 residues in the CDR3. In germline, CDR1 is SGDLS, CDR2 YYNGEE. The CDR3 sequence: CASSVARGANSYNEQFF. CDR3 nucleotide sequence: TGTGCCAGCAGCGTAGCAAGAGGGGCCAATTCCTACAATGAGCAGTTCTTC.

V is TRBV5-1 and J is TRBJ2-5; 7 bases are shared with TRBD1. CDR1 is SGHRS and CDR2 is YFSETQ in the germline V gene. The CDR3 length is 15 residues. Trimming at V came to 4 bases and at J to 1 base, leaving 7 bases not matched to a gene. CDR3 sequence reads: CASSVLPGGQETQYF. The CDR3 DNA reads TGCGCCAGCAGCGTCCTCCCAGGGGGCCAAGAGACCCAGTACTTC.

V gene TRBV6-5 combines with J gene TRBJ2-1, with D tentatively TRBD2 (6 bases). Germline assignment: CDR1 MNHEY and CDR2 SVGAGI. The CDR3 consists of 12 residues. The V end lost 5 bases, the J end lost 5 bases, and 7 bases lay between the germline ends. Here the CDR3 reads CASSKRDNEQFF. For the CDR3, the DNA is TGTGCCAGCAGTAAGCGGGACAATGAGCAGTTCTTC.

The J gene is TRBJ1-4, the V gene TRBV7-6; 7 positions match TRBD1. With V trimmed by 3 bases and J by 1 base, 5 bases remained unmatched. This CDR3 contains 16 residues. Germline V lookup: CDR1 SGHVS, CDR2 FNYEAQ. Here the CDR3 DNA reads TGTGCCAGCAGCTTTGGGAACAGGGGAACTAATGAAAAACTGTTTTTT. Translation gives CASSFGNRGTNEKLFF.

The rearrangement links TRBV19 to TRBJ2-3, with D maybe TRBD2 (6 bases). Germline V gene lookup returns CDR1 LNHDA and CDR2 SQIVND (reference sequence). With 1 base removed from V and 2 bases from J, the gap between germline ends came to 10 bases. The CDR3 is 15 amino acids. In nucleotides, the CDR3 is TGTGCCAGTAGTATAGGTAGCGGTCACACAGATACGCAGTATTTT. As protein: CASSIGSGHTDTQYF.

The chain couples TRBV7-9 to TRBJ2-3; 12 nucleotides agree with TRBD2. The CDR3 contains 15 residues. Per the germline V gene, CDR1 is SEHNR and CDR2 is FQNEAQ (reference sequence). V was clipped by 6 bases and J by 5 bases; unmatched bases: 6. The CDR3 protein is CASSRLAGDVDTQYF. DNA for the CDR3: TGTGCCAGCAGTCGACTAGCGGGAGATGTAGATACGCAGTATTTT.

V gene TRBV27 combines with J gene TRBJ2-7; unclear D gene. Trimming pared 7 bases from V and 4 bases from J, leaving 14 bases between. CDR1 and CDR2 from the germline V gene are MNHEY and SMNVEV (reference sequence). The CDR3 is made up of 13 amino acids. Here the CDR3 DNA reads TGTGCCAGCACCGGTGGCAGATCTTACGAGCAGTACTTC. This translates into CASTGGRSYEQYF.

The J gene is TRBJ2-7, the V gene TRBV5-1, with a weak D call TRBD2 (5 bases). Germline lookup yields CDR1 SGHRS and CDR2 YFSETQ. The CDR3 extends over 15 amino acids. The V end was cut by 0 bases, the J end by 6 bases, with 16 bases between. The CDR3 protein is CASSLDGETLREQYF. Written as DNA, the CDR3 is TGCGCCAGCAGCTTGGATGGGGAGACTCTACGCGAGCAGTACTTC.

V is TRBV19 and J is TRBJ1-4; possible D gene TRBD1, 5 bases. Germline V gives CDR1 LNHDA, CDR2 SQIVND (reference sequence). This CDR3 is 14 amino acids long. V lost 4 bases to trimming and J lost 7 bases, with 13 bases between them. The CDR3 spells CASSRAQGGEKLFF. CDR3 DNA: TGTGCCAGTAGTAGAGCCCAGGGTGGTGAAAAACTGTTTTTT.

The genes are TRBV5-5 and TRBJ2-7, with 7 bases lining up with TRBD1. The V gene's germline CDR1 is SGHKS and CDR2 YYEKEE (reference sequence). The CDR3 is 13 amino acids. The V gene end was trimmed by 5 bases and the J gene end by 3 bases; junction bases not matched to a gene: 5. The DNA for the CDR3 is TGTGCCAGCAGTAGACAGGGTGGCTACGAGCAGTACTTC. The encoded protein is CASSRQGGYEQYF.